One TCR beta chain is described in this entry. The antigen remains undetermined. This sample is part of a study of tumor and adjacent non-tumor tissue in lung cancer. Three rounds of nested PCR, following a modified ARM-PCR protocol, produced the TCRbeta library. TCRdb reprocessed the multiplex PCR reads via MiXCR and lists one record per CDR3 protein. The data contain about 200,000 distinct CDR3 sequences, less than 80% of them singletons. Deletions cut 5 bases from V and 4 bases from J, with 11 bases between. CDR1 is SGHVS, CDR2 FQNEAQ, per germline. CDR3 size: 13 residues. Study-level results: Patients with more diverse tumor TCRs had worse survival.

RNA was extracted from bulk tissue without any cell sorting. The source is a man aged 55 to 70 with non-small cell lung cancer. The sequencing sample was made of lung tumor tissue. The chain links TRBV7-8 to TRBJ1-2; weak D call: TRBD1 (6 bases). The CDR3 loop reads CASSPTGPYGYTF. CDR3 bases: TGTGCCAGCAGCCCGACAGGCCCCTATGGCTACACCTTC.